The entry that follows covers one T cell receptor beta chain sequence. Its antigen is unidentified. 13 Jbeta primers and 60 Vbeta primers were used for the PCR. Sequencing used immunoSEQ multiplex PCR; TCRdb keeps in-frame clones, though not all of them. The listing records approximately 110,000 clones. The record originates from a study of cytomegalovirus exposure and HLA in healthy donors. Whole-study results and caveats: The listing of 150 to 200 TCR beta chains classed them as cytomegalovirus-associated. Analysis was performed later, and it showed HLA-associated TCR beta chains to be more clonally expanded than equally common others.

Per the germline V gene, CDR1 is SGHRS and CDR2 is YFSETQ. The J segment lost 2 bases and the V segment lost 4 bases, leaving 11 bases of the junction unmatched. The CDR3 is made up of 16 amino acids. All the people who gave samples were healthy bone marrow donors. The sequencing input was PBMCs. The V gene is TRBV5-1, the J gene TRBJ1-2; 7 positions match TRBD1. The source is a man younger than 35 in good health and CMV-seronegative. CDR3 DNA: TGCGCCAGCAGCGCGTCTCCGACAGGGAGCAACTATGGCTACACCTTC. It encodes CASSASPTGSNYGYTF.